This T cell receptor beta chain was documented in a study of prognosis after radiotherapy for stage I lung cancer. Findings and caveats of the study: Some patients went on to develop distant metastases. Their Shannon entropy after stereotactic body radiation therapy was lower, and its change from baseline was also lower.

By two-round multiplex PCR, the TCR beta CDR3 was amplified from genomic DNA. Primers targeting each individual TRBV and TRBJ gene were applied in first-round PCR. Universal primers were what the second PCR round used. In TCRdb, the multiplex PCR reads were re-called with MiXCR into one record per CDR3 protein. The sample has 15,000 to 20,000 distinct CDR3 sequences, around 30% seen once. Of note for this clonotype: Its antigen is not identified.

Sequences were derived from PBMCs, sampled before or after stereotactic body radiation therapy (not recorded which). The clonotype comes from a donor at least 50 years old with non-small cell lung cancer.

The DNA of the CDR3 is TGTGCCAGCAGCTTAAGGGGGACTAGCGTCAATGAGCAGTTCTTC. It specifies CASSLRGTSVNEQFF. This chain links TRBV7-3 with TRBJ2-1; 10 nucleotides align to TRBD2. J gave up 6 bases and V 1 base, and 3 bases lay outside the gene matches. Per germline, CDR1 SGHTA and CDR2 FQGTGA. The CDR3 consists of 15 residues. The variable domain in full, with the rest retrieved from reference TRBV7-3 and TRBJ2-1, is GAGVSQTPSNKVTEKGKYVELRCDPISGHTALYWYRQSLGQGPEFLIYFQGTGAADDSGLPNDRFFAVRPEGSVSTLKIQRTERGDSAVYLCASSLRGTSVNEQFFGPGTRLTVL.